One T cell receptor (beta chain) is described in this entry. Its specificity is unknown. The record originates from a study of graft-versus-host responses after intestinal transplantation. Study overall: As for transplant type, recipients had multivisceral, liver-intestinal, or isolated intestinal grafts. Study-level findings and limits: The authors found GvH clones in recipient marrow, some appearing first in ileum or blood.

The CDR3 consists of 15 residues. The V gene's germline CDR1 is LGHNT and CDR2 FRNRAP. With 0 bases removed from V and 5 bases from J, the gap between germline ends came to 13 bases. After transplant, marrow was aspirated from the posterior iliac crest or elsewhere. Data came from immunoSEQ multiplex PCR; TCRdb stores just in-frame clones and leaves some out. The sample contains just over 15,000 clones, more than 75% of which appear only once. The input for sequencing was bone marrow, taken nearly 130 days after intestinal transplantation. The gene calls are TRBV12-5 and TRBJ2-5; a weak D match, TRBD1 (5 bases). This sequence was found in a human patient who received an intestinal transplant, so some T cells may come from the graft donor. This CDR3 reads CASGLVDQGDETQYF. CDR3 DNA sequence: TGTGCTAGTGGTTTGGTTGACCAGGGTGATGAGACCCAGTACTTC.